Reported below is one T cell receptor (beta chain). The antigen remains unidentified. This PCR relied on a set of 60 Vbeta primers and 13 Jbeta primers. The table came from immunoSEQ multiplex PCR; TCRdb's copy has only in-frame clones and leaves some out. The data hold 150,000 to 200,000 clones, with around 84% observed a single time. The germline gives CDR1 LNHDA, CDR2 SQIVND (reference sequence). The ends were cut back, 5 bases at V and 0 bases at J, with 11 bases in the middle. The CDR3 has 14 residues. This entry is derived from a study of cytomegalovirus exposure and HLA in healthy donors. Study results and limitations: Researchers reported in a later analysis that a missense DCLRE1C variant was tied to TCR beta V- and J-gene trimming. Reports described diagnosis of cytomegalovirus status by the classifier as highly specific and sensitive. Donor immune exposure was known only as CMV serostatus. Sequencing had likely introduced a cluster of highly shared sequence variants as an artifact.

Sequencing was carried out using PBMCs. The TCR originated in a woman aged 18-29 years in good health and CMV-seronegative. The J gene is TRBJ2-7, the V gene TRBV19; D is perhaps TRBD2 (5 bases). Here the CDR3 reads CASSPRRFSYEQYF. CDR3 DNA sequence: TGTGCCAGTAGTCCCCGGAGGTTCTCCTACGAGCAGTACTTC. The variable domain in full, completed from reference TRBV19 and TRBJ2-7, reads DGGITQSPKYLFRKEGQNVTLSCEQNLNHDAMYWYRQDPGQGLRLIYYSQIVNDFQKGDIAEGYSVSREKKESFPLTVTSAQKNPTAFYLCASSPRRFSYEQYFGPGTRLTVT.